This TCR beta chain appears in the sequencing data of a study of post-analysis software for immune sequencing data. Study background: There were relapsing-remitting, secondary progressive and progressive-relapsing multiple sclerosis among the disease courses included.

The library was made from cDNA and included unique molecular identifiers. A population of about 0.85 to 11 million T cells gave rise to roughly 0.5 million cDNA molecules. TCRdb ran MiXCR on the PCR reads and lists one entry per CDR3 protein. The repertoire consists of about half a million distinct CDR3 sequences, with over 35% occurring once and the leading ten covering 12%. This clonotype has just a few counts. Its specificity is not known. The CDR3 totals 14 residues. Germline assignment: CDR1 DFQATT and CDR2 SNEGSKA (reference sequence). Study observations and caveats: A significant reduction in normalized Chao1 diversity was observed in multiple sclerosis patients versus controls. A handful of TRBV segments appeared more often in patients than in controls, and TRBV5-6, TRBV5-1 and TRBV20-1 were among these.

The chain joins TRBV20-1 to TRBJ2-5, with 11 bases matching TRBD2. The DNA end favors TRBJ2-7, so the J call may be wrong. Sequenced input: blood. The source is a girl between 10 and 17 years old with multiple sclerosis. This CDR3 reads CSVPRLAGSYEQYF. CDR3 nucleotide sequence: TGCAGTGTTCCCCGACTAGCGGGATCCTACGAGCAGTACTTC.